The T cell receptor (beta chain) described here comes from a study of T cell responses to AZD1222 COVID-19 vaccine. Study findings and constraints: Variant regions that are unmutated are reportedly the target of nearly half of spike-specific TCRs. Rises in breadth and depth of Spike-specific TCRs came after two AZD1222 doses.

CDR1 SEHNR and CDR2 FQNEAQ come from the germline V gene (reference sequence). The length of the CDR3 is 12 residues. V was clipped by 7 bases and J by 6 bases, with 12 bases between them. TCRdb's copy holds only in-frame clones and misses some; the assay was immunoSEQ multiplex PCR. The table has over 150,000 clones, around 88% seen once; the top ten hold more than 0.4%. In the case of this clone: What it binds is unknown.

The sample in question was peripheral blood, obtained on day 0 of AZD1222 vaccination. The clonotype comes from an adult in good health. V gene TRBV7-9 combines with J gene TRBJ1-1; D unclear. CDR3 sequence reads: CASTPFDSEAFF. For the CDR3, the DNA is TGTGCCAGCACCCCGTTTGACTCTGAAGCTTTCTTT.